This TCR beta chain was profiled in a study of radiotherapy plus CTLA-4 blockade in lung cancer (dated by TCRdb to the late 2010s). About the full investigation: Among enrolled patients, 15% to 20% had an objective response and 30% to 40% reached disease control. General study outcomes and caveats: After treatment with radiotherapy and ipilimumab, TCR clones that originated in tumors expanded in peripheral blood. The strongest predictors of response were reported to be early dynamic shifts in blood T cell clones along with a rise in serum interferon-beta following radiation.

Worth noting for this clone: The antigen it binds to is not known. Base qualities are not recorded, but no much larger clone differs from it by a single base.

Libraries were prepared through the immunoSEQ multiplex PCR assay. Drawn from immuneACCESS, this table holds only the in-frame rearrangements with V and J called that TCRdb kept. Clones are partly lost; checked studies trace under half to an unresolved V gene and leave the rest unexplained. The sample contains 95,000 to 150,000 clones, around 90% of them found a single time. Of the sample, approximately 7.2% is held by the ten largest clones. The study tested focal radiation therapy combined with CTLA-4 blockade (ipilimumab) in patients with chemo-refractory metastatic non-small-cell lung cancer. Including the terminal cysteine and phenylalanine, the CDR3 comprises 14 residues. CDR3 DNA is the only sequence kept; it has 42 bases, read in frame from the first base. Trimming takes 1 base from V and 2 bases from J, and the germline ends sit 9 bases apart. The germline V gene (reference sequence) yields MNHEY for CDR1 and SMNVEV for CDR2.

This receptor was obtained from a human donor with non-small cell lung cancer that progressed on radiotherapy plus ipilimumab. The chain employs TRBV27 and TRBJ2-7; D gene: possibly TRBD2, on 6 matching bases. This specimen was peripheral blood, taken from a patient treated with radiotherapy plus ipilimumab. At the DNA level, the sequence is TGTGCCAGCAGTTTATTAGCGGCACCCTACGAGCAGTACTTC. Translation gives CASSLLAAPYEQYF.